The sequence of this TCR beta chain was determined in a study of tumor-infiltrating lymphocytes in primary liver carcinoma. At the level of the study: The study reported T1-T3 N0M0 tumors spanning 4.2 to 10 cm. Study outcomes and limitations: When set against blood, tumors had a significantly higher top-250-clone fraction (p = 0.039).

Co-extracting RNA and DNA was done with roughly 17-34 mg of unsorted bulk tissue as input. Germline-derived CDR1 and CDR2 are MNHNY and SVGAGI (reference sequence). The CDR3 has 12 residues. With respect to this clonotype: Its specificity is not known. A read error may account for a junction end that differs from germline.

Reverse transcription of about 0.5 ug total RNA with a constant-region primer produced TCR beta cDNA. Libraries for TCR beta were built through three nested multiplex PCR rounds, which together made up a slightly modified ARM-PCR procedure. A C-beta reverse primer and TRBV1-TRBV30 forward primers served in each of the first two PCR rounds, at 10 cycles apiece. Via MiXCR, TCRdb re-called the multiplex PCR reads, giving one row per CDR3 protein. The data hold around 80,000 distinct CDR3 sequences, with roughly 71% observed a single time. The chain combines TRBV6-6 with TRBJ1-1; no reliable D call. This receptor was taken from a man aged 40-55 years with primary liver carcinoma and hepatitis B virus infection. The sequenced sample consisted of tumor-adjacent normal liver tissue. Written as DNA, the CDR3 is TGTGCCAGCAGCCTCGGAATGACTGAGGCTTTCTTT. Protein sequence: CASSLGMTEAFF.